A single sample is the source of the 4 T cell receptor beta chains below, sequenced in a study of persistence of HIV-infected CD4 T cells. Their antigen targets remain unknown. Sequencing used immunoSEQ version 4 in survey mode. Assay: immunoSEQ multiplex PCR; the TCRdb copy retains only in-frame clones and omits some. The sample yields about 40,000 clones, more than 75% seen once. Cells were stimulated with overlapping HIV-1 Gag 15-mer peptides. CD40L/CD69 double-negative CD45RO-high memory CD4+ T cells were collected. The input for sequencing was CD4+ T cells sorted from PBMCs after approximately 20-hour stimulation, taken from a patient who received antiretroviral therapy. These receptors were taken from an adult man with HIV who was CMV-seropositive.

This clone was seen more than once but under ten times. This chain joins TRBV29-1 and TRBJ1-4, with D tentatively TRBD1 (5 bases). Germline V lookup: CDR1 SQVTM, CDR2 ANQGSEA. V lost 4 bases and J lost 5, with 14 bases in between. The CDR3 sequence is 14 residues long. DNA of the CDR3: TGCAGCGTTGCCACCCCAGGGATAAATGAAAAACTGTTTTTT. Translated, it gives CSVATPGINEKLFF.

J is TRBJ2-1 and V is TRBV19; maybe TRBD2 (6 bases). Trimming removed 5 bases at V and 10 bases at J, with 6 bases between. From germline, CDR1 is LNHDA and CDR2 SQIVND (reference sequence). The CDR3 runs to 10 residues. The CDR3 sequence is CASSGREQFF. The DNA of the CDR3 is TGTGCCAGTAGTGGGAGGGAGCAGTTCTTC. Drawing the rest from reference TRBV19 and TRBJ2-1, the complete variable domain is DGGITQSPKYLFRKEGQNVTLSCEQNLNHDAMYWYRQDPGQGLRLIYYSQIVNDFQKGDIAEGYSVSREKKESFPLTVTSAQKNPTAFYLCASSGREQFFGPGTRLTVL.

This sequence joins TRBV30 and TRBJ1-5, with D possibly matching TRBD1 (6 bases). In germline, CDR1 is GTSNPN, CDR2 SVGIG (reference sequence). V shed 1 base and J shed 4 bases, with 14 bases lying between them. CDR3 size: 15 residues. The CDR3 spells CAWSGADRRNQPQHF. CDR3 coding DNA: TGTGCCTGGAGTGGTGCCGACAGGAGAAATCAGCCCCAGCATTTT.

The chain carries TRBV30 and TRBJ2-2, with D perhaps TRBD1 (6 bases). Germline CDR1 GTSNPN, CDR2 SVGIG (reference sequence). V lost 3 bases and J 7 bases, leaving 12 bases between the germline ends. CDR3 length equals 13 residues. Here the CDR3 DNA reads TGTGCCTGGAGGGGGGCTTGGAACGGGGAGCTGTTTTTT. Its translation: CAWRGAWNGELFF.